The rows below give T cell receptor beta chains drawn from one sample of a study of CD8 T cells in ankylosing spondylitis. MiXCR, run by TCRdb on the 5' RACE reads, gives a single entry per CDR3 protein. This repertoire shows hundreds of thousands of distinct CDR3 sequences, roughly a third found once; its top ten account for around 4%. Sequencing was performed on blood, either unsorted or a sorted T cell fraction (not recorded which). These receptors were obtained from a male donor with ankylosing spondylitis or in good health (not recorded which). CDR3s include the opening cysteine and the closing phenylalanine or tryptophan. A D gene is named only where the DNA matches it firmly. Clone size is shown for a subset of rows, as once, few, many or a class of expanded clone.

TRBV20-1	.	TRBD1	TRBJ2-1	TGCAGTGCTCTGATCCGGGACAGGGTTATTGATCAGTTCTTC	CSALIRDRVIDQFF
TRBV6-1	.	.	TRBJ1-1	TGTGCCAGCAGGGGAGGGGGGCGGTCGACCGAAGCTTTCTTT	CASRGGGRSTEAFF
TRBV20-1	.	TRBD2	TRBJ2-7	TGCAGTGCGGGGCTGAGCGGGGGGGCTTACGAGCAGTACTTC	CSAGLSGGAYEQYF
TRBV7-7	many	.	TRBJ2-3	TGTGCCAGCAGCTTTGGGGGTGTGTCAGATACGCAGTATTTT	CASSFGGVSDTQYF
TRBV20-1	.	TRBD2	TRBJ2-5	TGCAGTGCCCCTCAACTCATAGCGGGGGACTTCCAAGAGACCCAGTACTTC	CSAPQLIAGDFQETQYF
TRBV5-6	few	.	TRBJ1-1	TGTGCCAGCAGCTTGCTACAGCGGAACACTGAAGCTTTCTTT	CASSLLQRNTEAFF
TRBV20-1	few	TRBD1	TRBJ1-5	TGCAGTGCTAGGAGTACAGGGGGATATTGGAATCAGCCCCAGCATTTT	CSARSTGGYWNQPQHF
TRBV20-1	.	.	TRBJ1-4	TGCAGTGCTAGGAGGGGCGAGGAAAAACTGTTTTTT	CSARRGEEKLFF
TRBV7-3	.	.	TRBJ2-7	TGTGCCAGCAGCTGGGCTCTCGGACCATCCTACGAGCAGTACTTC	CASSWALGPSYEQYF
TRBV29-1	.	.	TRBJ2-2	TGCAGCGTTCACCTGGGGGAGAACACCGGGGAGCTGTTTTTT	CSVHLGENTGELFF
TRBV12-3/TRBV12-4	.	TRBD1	TRBJ1-5	TGTGCCAGCAGTGGGACAGGGGGTCCCTATAGCAATCAGCCCCAGCATTTT	CASSGTGGPYSNQPQHF
TRBV25-1	.	TRBD2	TRBJ2-1	TGTGCCAGCAGTGCCTCTTTATCGGGACTAGCGGGGGTCAATGAGCAGTTCTTC	CASSASLSGLAGVNEQFF
TRBV20-1	once	.	TRBJ1-1	TGCAGTGCAAAACTCACCGGGACATGGACTGAAGCTTTCTTT	CSAKLTGTWTEAFF
TRBV20-1	few	.	TRBJ2-5	TGCAGTGCTAAAGACGAGACCCAGTACTTC	CSAKDETQYF
TRBV7-2	few	TRBD2	TRBJ2-7	TGTGCCAGCAGCCTAGCGGGGGGCTACTACGAGCAGTACTTC	CASSLAGGYYEQYF
TRBV5-1	.	.	TRBJ2-2	TGCGCCAGCAGCTTGAACGGGGGGCCGAACACCGGGGAGCTGTTTTTT	CASSLNGGPNTGELFF
TRBV5-5	few	TRBD1	TRBJ1-5	TGTGCCAGCAGCTTGAGGGGGACAGGCAGCAATCAGCCCCAGCATTTT	CASSLRGTGSNQPQHF